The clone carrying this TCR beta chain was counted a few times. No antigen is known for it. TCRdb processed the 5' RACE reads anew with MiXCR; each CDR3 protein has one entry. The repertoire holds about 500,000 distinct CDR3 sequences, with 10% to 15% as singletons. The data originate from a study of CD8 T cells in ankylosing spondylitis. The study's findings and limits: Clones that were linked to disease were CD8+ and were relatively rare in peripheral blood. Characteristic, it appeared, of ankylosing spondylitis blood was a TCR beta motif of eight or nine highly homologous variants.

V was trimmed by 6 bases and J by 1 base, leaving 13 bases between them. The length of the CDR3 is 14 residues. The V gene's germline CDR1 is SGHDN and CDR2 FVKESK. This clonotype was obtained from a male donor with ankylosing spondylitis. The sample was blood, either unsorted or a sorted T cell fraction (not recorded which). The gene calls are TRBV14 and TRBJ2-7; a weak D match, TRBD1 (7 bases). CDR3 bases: TGTGCCAGCAGGCTACAGGGGAGGTCCTACGAGCAGTACGTC. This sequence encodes CASRLQGRSYEQYV.